The present T cell receptor beta chain was sequenced within a study of T cells in localized non-small cell lung cancer. In germline, CDR1 is SEHNR, CDR2 FQNEAQ (reference sequence). The CDR3 runs 14 residues. Trimming left V 2 bases short and J 1 base short, with 8 bases between. The table came from immunoSEQ multiplex PCR; TCRdb's copy has only in-frame clones and leaves some out. The sample yields some 29,000 clones, 85% to 90% seen once. This chain uses TRBV7-9 with TRBJ1-1, with D hard to call. The receptor comes from a woman between 18 and 49 years old with stage I lung adenocarcinoma. Sample: peripheral blood, taken before any cancer treatment. The CDR3 spells CASSLSLGNTEAFF. CDR3 nucleotide sequence: TGTGCCAGCAGCTTATCTTTGGGGAACACTGAAGCTTTCTTT.